A selection of T cell receptor beta chains follows, all from one sample in a study of T cell repertoires in cytomegalovirus infection. MiXCR was run by TCRdb on the reads, yielding one entry per CDR3 protein. The sample carries 300,000 to 400,000 distinct CDR3 sequences, around a sixth recorded once. The sample comprised PBMCs. The receptors stem from a human donor in good health (CMV status not recorded). Some clones in this sample may be carry-over from other donors' samples. The CDR3 runs from the conserved cysteine through the conserved F or W. A D gene is named only where the DNA matches it firmly. The size of a clone is reported for some rows only, either as once, few or many, or as a class for expanded clones.

clone_size: -; d_call: -; cdr3_length: 15; j_call: TRBJ2-7; v_call: TRBV20-1; cdr3_nt: TGCAGTGCGGCCAGGTGGCCAGGACGAGACTACGAGCAGTACTTC; cdr3_aa: CSAARWPGRDYEQYF
clone_size: -; d_call: TRBD1; cdr3_length: 18; j_call: TRBJ2-6; v_call: TRBV7-4; cdr3_nt: TGTGCCAGCAGCTACCCCGGGACAGGGCCCTCTGGGGCCAACGTCCTGACTTTC; cdr3_aa: CASSYPGTGPSGANVLTF
clone_size: few; d_call: TRBD2; cdr3_length: 18; j_call: TRBJ2-1; v_call: TRBV20-1; cdr3_nt: TGCAGTGCTAGGCGAGCGGGGGGGCCCTCCTTTTCCTACAATGAGCAGTTCTTC; cdr3_aa: CSARRAGGPSFSYNEQFF
clone_size: few; d_call: TRBD2; cdr3_length: 14; j_call: TRBJ2-1; v_call: TRBV20-1; cdr3_nt: TGCAGTGCCACTAGCGGAAGGGGGTCCGATGAGCAGTTCTTC; cdr3_aa: CSATSGRGSDEQFF
clone_size: few; d_call: -; cdr3_length: 14; j_call: TRBJ2-7; v_call: TRBV28; cdr3_nt: TGTGCCAGCAGTGTCACCGGCGGTCCCTACGAGCAGTACTTC; cdr3_aa: CASSVTGGPYEQYF
clone_size: -; d_call: -; cdr3_length: 12; j_call: TRBJ2-7; v_call: TRBV11-2; cdr3_nt: TGTGCCAGCAGCTTACATGCCTACGAGCAGTACTTC; cdr3_aa: CASSLHAYEQYF
clone_size: few; d_call: -; cdr3_length: 16; j_call: TRBJ2-1; v_call: TRBV18; cdr3_nt: TGTGCCAGCTCACCACTCGGACCCAATTCCTACAATGAGCAGTTCTTC; cdr3_aa: CASSPLGPNSYNEQFF
clone_size: few; d_call: TRBD1; cdr3_length: 16; j_call: TRBJ1-5; v_call: TRBV19; cdr3_nt: TGTGCCAGTAACTCACAGGGGGCGAGGAGCAATCAGCCCCAGCATTTT; cdr3_aa: CASNSQGARSNQPQHF
clone_size: -; d_call: -; cdr3_length: 15; j_call: TRBJ2-7; v_call: TRBV10-3; cdr3_nt: TGTGCCATCAGTGAGATCTCGGACGGGCCCTACGAGCAGTACTTC; cdr3_aa: CAISEISDGPYEQYF
clone_size: many; d_call: -; cdr3_length: 15; j_call: TRBJ2-5; v_call: TRBV2; cdr3_nt: TGTGCCAGCAGTGAGCTGACAGGAAGGCAAGAGACCCAGTACTTC; cdr3_aa: CASSELTGRQETQYF
clone_size: few; d_call: TRBD1; cdr3_length: 15; j_call: TRBJ1-1; v_call: TRBV6-5; cdr3_nt: TGTGCCAGCAGCCCAACAGGGGCCCCGTACACTGAAGCTTTCTTT; cdr3_aa: CASSPTGAPYTEAFF
clone_size: -; d_call: TRBD1; cdr3_length: 12; j_call: TRBJ1-1; v_call: TRBV29-1; cdr3_nt: TGCAGCGTTGACCGAAGGGACAGTGAAGCTTTCTTT; cdr3_aa: CSVDRRDSEAFF
clone_size: many; d_call: -; cdr3_length: 13; j_call: TRBJ2-1; v_call: TRBV10-3; cdr3_nt: TGTGCCATCAGTGATAGGCTAGCAAGTGAGCAGTTCTTC; cdr3_aa: CAISDRLASEQFF
clone_size: few; d_call: TRBD1; cdr3_length: 16; j_call: TRBJ2-3; v_call: TRBV19; cdr3_nt: TGTGCCAGTAGTGGGCTGGGACAGGACGGGACAGATACGCAGTATTTT; cdr3_aa: CASSGLGQDGTDTQYF
clone_size: -; d_call: TRBD1; cdr3_length: 15; j_call: TRBJ1-5; v_call: TRBV4-2; cdr3_nt: TGTGCCAGCAGTCGGGACAGGGACCTCAATCAGCCCCAGCATTTT; cdr3_aa: CASSRDRDLNQPQHF
clone_size: many; d_call: -; cdr3_length: 14; j_call: TRBJ1-1; v_call: TRBV10-3; cdr3_nt: TGTGCCATCAGTGAGTCCCCGGGGGGCACTGAAGCTTTCTTT; cdr3_aa: CAISESPGGTEAFF
clone_size: -; d_call: TRBD2; cdr3_length: 16; j_call: TRBJ2-5; v_call: TRBV5-4; cdr3_nt: TGTGCCAGCAGCCTACCCAGCGGGAGATTCCAAGAGACCCAGTACTTC; cdr3_aa: CASSLPSGRFQETQYF
clone_size: few; d_call: TRBD1; cdr3_length: 14; j_call: TRBJ1-5; v_call: TRBV4-1; cdr3_nt: TGCGCCAGCAGCCAGGGACAGGGGAATCAGCCCCAGCATTTT; cdr3_aa: CASSQGQGNQPQHF
clone_size: -; d_call: -; cdr3_length: 14; j_call: TRBJ1-1; v_call: TRBV6-2/TRBV6-3; cdr3_nt: TGTGCCAGCAGCGGTCCGGGTTCAGGCGCTGAAGCTTTCTTT; cdr3_aa: CASSGPGSGAEAFF
clone_size: many; d_call: -; cdr3_length: 16; j_call: TRBJ1-4; v_call: TRBV7-2; cdr3_nt: TGTGCCAGCAGCTTAGGCCGTTCGGGGACTAATGAAAAACTGTTTTTT; cdr3_aa: CASSLGRSGTNEKLFF
clone_size: many; d_call: TRBD1; cdr3_length: 21; j_call: TRBJ2-1; v_call: TRBV7-9; cdr3_nt: TGTGCCAGCAGCTTACCCGCGGGGTGGGGGACAGGTTCCAGCTCCTACAATGAGCAGTTCTTC; cdr3_aa: CASSLPAGWGTGSSSYNEQFF
clone_size: -; d_call: TRBD1; cdr3_length: 14; j_call: TRBJ1-5; v_call: TRBV20-1; cdr3_nt: TGCAGTGCCACACAGGGGATGTGGAATCAGCCCCAGCATTTT; cdr3_aa: CSATQGMWNQPQHF
clone_size: -; d_call: TRBD1; cdr3_length: 15; j_call: TRBJ1-2; v_call: TRBV4-3; cdr3_nt: TGCGCCAGCAGCCAGGCTACAGGGGGTTGGAATGGCTACACCTTC; cdr3_aa: CASSQATGGWNGYTF
clone_size: -; d_call: -; cdr3_length: 13; j_call: TRBJ1-1; v_call: TRBV12-3/TRBV12-4; cdr3_nt: TGTGCCAGCAGTTTTCGGTCTAACACTGAAGCTTTCTTT; cdr3_aa: CASSFRSNTEAFF
clone_size: -; d_call: -; cdr3_length: 14; j_call: TRBJ2-1; v_call: TRBV20-1; cdr3_nt: TGCAGTGCTAGGGGGGCAGGTACGATCAATGAGCAGTTCTTC; cdr3_aa: CSARGAGTINEQFF
clone_size: -; d_call: -; cdr3_length: 13; j_call: TRBJ2-7; v_call: TRBV2; cdr3_nt: TGTGCCAGCAGTGAAGACGGGACCGACGAGCAGTACTTC; cdr3_aa: CASSEDGTDEQYF
clone_size: -; d_call: TRBD2; cdr3_length: 13; j_call: TRBJ2-3; v_call: TRBV5-1; cdr3_nt: TGCGCCAGCAGCCTGGGAGGGGAAGATACGCAGTATTTT; cdr3_aa: CASSLGGEDTQYF
clone_size: -; d_call: -; cdr3_length: 15; j_call: TRBJ1-5; v_call: TRBV19; cdr3_nt: TGTGCCAGTAGTTACACAGCTTCTAGCAATCAGCCCCAGCATTTT; cdr3_aa: CASSYTASSNQPQHF
clone_size: -; d_call: -; cdr3_length: 16; j_call: TRBJ2-4; v_call: TRBV11-2; cdr3_nt: TGTGCCAGCAGCTTAGCGGGCAATGCGGGCCAAAACATTCAGTCCTTC; cdr3_aa: CASSLAGNAGQNIQSF
clone_size: few; d_call: -; cdr3_length: 14; j_call: TRBJ1-4; v_call: TRBV28; cdr3_nt: TGTGCCAGCAGACCCCGGGCCCGGCCTGAAAAACTGTTTTTT; cdr3_aa: CASRPRARPEKLFF
clone_size: few; d_call: TRBD1; cdr3_length: 13; j_call: TRBJ1-2; v_call: TRBV2; cdr3_nt: TGTGCCAGCAGTCGAGGGACAGACTATGGCTACACCTTC; cdr3_aa: CASSRGTDYGYTF
clone_size: many; d_call: -; cdr3_length: 10; j_call: TRBJ2-1; v_call: TRBV2; cdr3_nt: TGTGCCTGCGGGTACAATGAGCAGTTCTTC; cdr3_aa: CACGYNEQFF
clone_size: few; d_call: TRBD2; cdr3_length: 12; j_call: TRBJ2-1; v_call: TRBV19; cdr3_nt: TGTGCCAGTACGGGAGGGAGTAATGAGCAGTTCTTC; cdr3_aa: CASTGGSNEQFF
clone_size: few; d_call: -; cdr3_length: 13; j_call: TRBJ1-1; v_call: TRBV20-1; cdr3_nt: TGCAGTGCTAGAGTTGGGGGGAACACTGAAGCTTTCTTT; cdr3_aa: CSARVGGNTEAFF
clone_size: few; d_call: -; cdr3_length: 16; j_call: TRBJ2-2; v_call: TRBV18; cdr3_nt: TGTGCCAGCTCACCACCTACAGGTAGAGAGACCGGGGAGCTGTTTTTT; cdr3_aa: CASSPPTGRETGELFF
clone_size: many; d_call: TRBD2; cdr3_length: 17; j_call: TRBJ2-1; v_call: TRBV19; cdr3_nt: TGTGCCAGTAGTACAAGACCCCTTAGCGGGAGGGCCCCTGAGCAGTTCTTC; cdr3_aa: CASSTRPLSGRAPEQFF
clone_size: many; d_call: -; cdr3_length: 15; j_call: TRBJ1-2; v_call: TRBV7-2; cdr3_nt: TGTGCCAGCAGCTTAGCGTCAAGTGGCGGCTATGGCTACACCTTC; cdr3_aa: CASSLASSGGYGYTF